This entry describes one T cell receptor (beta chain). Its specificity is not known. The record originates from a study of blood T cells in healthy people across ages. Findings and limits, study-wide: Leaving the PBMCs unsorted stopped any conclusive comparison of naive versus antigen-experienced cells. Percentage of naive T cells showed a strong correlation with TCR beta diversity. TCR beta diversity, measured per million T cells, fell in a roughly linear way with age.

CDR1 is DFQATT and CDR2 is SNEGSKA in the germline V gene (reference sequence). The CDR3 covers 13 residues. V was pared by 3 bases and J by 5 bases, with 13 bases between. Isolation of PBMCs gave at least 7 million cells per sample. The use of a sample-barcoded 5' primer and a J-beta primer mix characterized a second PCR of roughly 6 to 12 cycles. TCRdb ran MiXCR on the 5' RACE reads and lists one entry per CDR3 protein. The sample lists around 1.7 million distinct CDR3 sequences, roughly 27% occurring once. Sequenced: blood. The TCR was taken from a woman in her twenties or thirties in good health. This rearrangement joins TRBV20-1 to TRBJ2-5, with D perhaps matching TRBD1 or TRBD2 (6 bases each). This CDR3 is CSASWGAQETQYF. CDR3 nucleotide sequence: TGCAGTGCTAGTTGGGGGGCACAGGAGACCCAGTACTTC.